The TCR beta chain under discussion was sequenced for a study of shared clonotypes between healthy human individuals. On the study more broadly: There were three CD4 naive, three CD4 memory, two CD8 naive and one CD8 memory plates per donor. Study observations and caveats: Rarefaction analysis demonstrated incomplete sorted-subset sequencing notwithstanding large depth.

The naive CD8 fraction comprised CD45RO-negative cells positively selected for CCR7 and excluded terminally differentiated effector memory CD45RA+ cells. In the original analysis: ImmunoSEQ output lacked quality scores and full-length reads, limiting matched filtering. Clones were read by immunoSEQ multiplex PCR, and TCRdb kept only the in-frame ones, dropping some. D and trimming come from the DNA, and the V and J calls and clone size come from that table. This repertoire shows about 1,900,000 clones, 85% to 95% found once; its top ten account for 1% to 1.5%. About this clone: Its antigen remains unknown.

The specimen sequenced was naive CD8+ T cells sorted from blood. The receptor's source is a man between 18 and 29 years old in good health.

The CDR3 spells CASSLTRAYEQYF. The CDR3, as DNA: TGTGCCAGCTCACTGACCCGGGCCTACGAGCAGTACTTC. The V gene is TRBV18, the J gene TRBJ2-7, with D hard to call. The CDR3 is 13 amino acids. V lost 4 bases, J lost 2 bases, and 9 bases lay in between. Germline CDR1 reads KGHSH; CDR2 reads LQKENI.